These 17 T cell receptor beta chains were sequenced from one sample in a study of radiotherapy plus CTLA-4 blockade in lung cancer. The protocol was immunoSEQ multiplex PCR, while the TCRdb copy is restricted to in-frame clones and leaves out a portion. This sample has some 71,000 clones, with roughly four fifths found just once. The sample was peripheral blood, taken from a patient treated with radiotherapy plus ipilimumab. These receptor sequences come from a human donor with non-small cell lung cancer whose response to radiotherapy plus ipilimumab could not be evaluated. Some clones in this sample may be carry-over from other donors' samples.

This chain connects TRBV28 to TRBJ1-1; possible D gene TRBD1, 5 bases. Germline V gene sequence: CDR1 MDHEN, CDR2 SYDVKM. V lost 4 bases and J 10 bases, leaving 19 bases between the germline ends. The CDR3 spans 14 residues. The CDR3 reads CASSCCPQQVRAFF. CDR3 DNA sequence: TGTGCCAGCAGTTGTTGCCCCCAACAGGTACGAGCTTTCTTT.

The chain recombines TRBV6-5 with TRBJ1-2; TRBD1 matches at 7 bases. Germline V gene lookup returns CDR1 MNHEY and CDR2 SVGAGI. This CDR3 spans 12 amino acids. With V trimmed by 8 bases and J by 4 bases, 4 bases remained unmatched. This chain's CDR3 is CASHPGGYGYTF. The DNA of the CDR3 is TGTGCCAGCCACCCAGGGGGCTATGGCTACACCTTC.

The DNA of the CDR3 is TGTGCCAGCAGCCTTCCAGGGCGGGAGACCCAGTACTTC. It encodes CASSLPGRETQYF. The chain joins TRBV27 to TRBJ2-5; D is possibly TRBD1 (5 bases). V lost 6 bases to trimming and J lost 5 bases, with 13 bases between them. This CDR3 is built from 13 residues. Germline lookup yields CDR1 MNHEY and CDR2 SMNVEV (reference sequence).

The rearrangement uses TRBV5-1 and TRBJ1-6, with 8 bases aligning to TRBD1. J lost 7 bases, V lost 1 base, and 7 bases had no gene match. This CDR3 comprises 16 residues. Per the germline V gene, CDR1 is SGHRS and CDR2 is YFSETQ. The CDR3 DNA sequence: TGCGCCAGCAGCTTGAACCTCCGACAGGGGAATTCACCCCTCCACTTT. Protein product: CASSLNLRQGNSPLHF.

The chain recombines TRBV7-8 with TRBJ1-3; no clear D gene. CDR1 and CDR2 from the germline V gene are SGHVS and FQNEAQ. V lost 1 base, J lost 2 bases, and 18 bases lay in between. The CDR3 spans 18 residues. CDR3 bases: TGTGCCAGCAGCTTAGGCCCGGGAGAGGGAACCCCTGGAAACACCATATATTTT. The encoded protein is CASSLGPGEGTPGNTIYF.

This chain uses TRBV5-4 with TRBJ2-2, with 14 bases aligning to TRBD2. The CDR3 totals 19 residues. The ends lost 4 bases at V and 1 base at J; junction bases unmatched: 9. Germline CDR1 is SGHNT and CDR2 is YYREEE (reference sequence). The CDR3 nucleotides are TGTGCCAGCAGCCGCCGAGACGGGACTAGCGGGGGGAACACCGGGGAGCTGTTTTTT. Translation: CASSRRDGTSGGNTGELFF.

The chain recombines TRBV7-9 with TRBJ1-2; 7 nucleotides match TRBD1. Germline-derived CDR1 and CDR2 are SEHNR and FQNEAQ (reference sequence). The CDR3 is 14 amino acids. V dropped 4 bases and J dropped 6; count of bases not matched to a gene: 8. CDR3 in amino acids: CASSSPRGAHGYTF. DNA for the CDR3: TGTGCCAGCAGCTCCCCCAGGGGGGCCCATGGCTACACCTTC.

This chain uses TRBV5-6 with TRBJ2-1, with unresolved D. The CDR3 length is 13 residues. Germline assignment: CDR1 SGHDT and CDR2 YYEEEE. V dropped 4 bases and J dropped 7 bases, with 12 bases sitting between them. The CDR3: CASSIFSSNEQFF. The CDR3, as DNA: TGTGCCAGCAGCATTTTTTCGTCGAATGAGCAGTTCTTC.

The chain is built from TRBV5-4 and TRBJ1-4; no definite D call. V was clipped by 5 bases and J by 3 bases, with 11 bases between them. This CDR3 has 14 residues. Germline CDR1 SGHNT, CDR2 YYREEE (reference sequence). CDR3 nucleotides: TGTGCCAGCAGTCGCGACGGGGCTAATGAAAAACTGTTTTTT. This gives the protein CASSRDGANEKLFF. Complete variable domain (other parts from reference TRBV5-4 and TRBJ1-4): ETGVTQSPTHLIKTRGQQVTLRCSSQSGHNTVSWYQQALGQGPQFIFQYYREEENGRGNFPPRFSGLQFPNYSSELNVNALELDDSALYLCASSRDGANEKLFFGSGTQLSVL.

This clone has more than one count but fewer than ten. The chain combines TRBV10-3 with TRBJ1-5; a weak D match, TRBD1 (5 bases). Trimming left V 0 bases short and J 1 base short, with 7 bases between. Germline CDR1 is ENHRY and CDR2 is SYGVKD. CDR3 length: 15 amino acids. CDR3 in DNA: TGTGCCATCAGTGAGTCAAAGGGGAGCAATCAGCCCCAGCATTTT. Translated, it gives CAISESKGSNQPQHF.

This clone showed up just a few times. This chain connects TRBV25-1 to TRBJ2-7; maybe TRBD1 (6 bases). This CDR3 is built from 15 residues. CDR1 is MGHDK and CDR2 is SYGVNS in the germline V gene. The ends were cut back, 6 bases at V and 6 bases at J, with 21 bases in the middle. In DNA, the CDR3 is TGTGCCAGCAGGCCCCTCGGCAGGGGAGCGTCCGAGCAGTACTTC. Residues: CASRPLGRGASEQYF.

This rearrangement joins TRBV29-1 to TRBJ2-3; 7 bases align to TRBD1. CDR3 length: 13 residues. After removal of 7 bases from V and 1 base from J, the junction contained 5 bases not matched to a gene. Germline CDR1 and CDR2: SQVTM and ANQGSEA. The CDR3: CSARQGGTDTQYF. The CDR3 nucleotides read TGCAGCGCCAGACAGGGAGGCACAGATACGCAGTATTTT.

This clone has only one observation. The CDR3 here is CASSPLHSSYEQYF. The CDR3 DNA reads TGTGCCAGTAGTCCACTCCACAGCTCCTACGAGCAGTACTTC. The chain couples TRBV19 to TRBJ2-5; D uncertain. The better agreement between TRBJ2-7 and the DNA end casts doubt on the J call. CDR3 length: 14 residues. Germline V CDR1 and CDR2: LNHDA, SQIVND (reference sequence).

The chain couples TRBV5-1 to TRBJ2-1; possibly TRBD1 for D (6 bases). The CDR3 is 13 amino acids. Germline CDR1 is SGHRS and CDR2 is YFSETQ. V lost 0 bases and J lost 8, with 9 bases in between. The CDR3 reads CASSLVGGDEQFF. CDR3 sequence (DNA): TGCGCCAGCAGCTTGGTAGGGGGAGATGAGCAGTTCTTC.

V gene TRBV5-1 combines with J gene TRBJ1-6; TRBD1 aligns across 7 bases. This CDR3 region has 13 residues. Germline V lookup: CDR1 SGHRS, CDR2 YFSETQ. J lost 11 bases, V lost 0 bases, and 2 bases had no gene match. For the CDR3, the DNA is TGCGCCAGCAGCTTGGGGGACAGTCCACCCCTCCACTTT. This translates into CASSLGDSPPLHF.

In this sample, this clone turned up a few times. The chain couples TRBV4-1 to TRBJ1-1; TRBD1 might be the D (5 bases). V was shortened by 3 bases and J by 1 base, with 9 bases between the two germline ends. From germline, CDR1 is MGHRA and CDR2 YSYEKL. This CDR3 has 14 amino acids. CDR3: CASSQGLENTEAFF. Written as DNA, the CDR3 is TGCGCCAGCAGCCAGGGACTGGAGAACACTGAAGCTTTCTTT.

This clone was seen a few times. This chain joins TRBV7-9 and TRBJ1-2; D is unresolved. Germline loops: CDR1 SEHNR, CDR2 FQNEAQ (reference sequence). This CDR3 is 14 amino acids long. V was trimmed by 0 bases and J by 3 bases, leaving 8 bases between them. This CDR3 is CASSLAYTYYGYTF. In DNA form, the CDR3 reads TGTGCCAGCAGCTTAGCTTACACATACTATGGCTACACCTTC.